These 30 T cell receptor beta chains came from one sample sequenced in a study of cytomegalovirus exposure and HLA in healthy donors. The method was immunoSEQ multiplex PCR; TCRdb's version includes in-frame clones alone and lacks a portion of them. The sample records 130,000 or so clones, approximately 81% being singletons. Sequenced sample: PBMCs. All receptors derive from a woman aged 25-40 years in good health and CMV-seronegative.

This clone turned up a few times. The rearrangement links TRBV6-6 to TRBJ1-3; TRBD1 aligns across 10 bases. This CDR3 is built from 14 residues. Germline V gene sequence: CDR1 MNHNY, CDR2 SVGAGI (reference sequence). The V and J ends lost 5 bases and 4 bases, in that order; junction bases with no gene match: 2. CDR3 region: CASSRQGAGNTIYF. Here the CDR3 DNA reads TGTGCCAGCAGTAGACAGGGGGCAGGAAACACCATATATTTT.

The rearrangement uses TRBV18 and TRBJ1-3; unclear D gene. Germline V gene lookup returns CDR1 KGHSH and CDR2 LQKENI. V lost 3 bases, J lost 0 bases, and 9 bases lay in between. CDR3 length: 15 residues. The CDR3 spells CASSPDIGSGNTIYF. For the CDR3, the DNA is TGTGCCAGCTCACCCGACATCGGCTCTGGAAACACCATATATTTT.

This sequence joins TRBV5-1 and TRBJ2-5; 8 bases agree with TRBD2. Per germline, CDR1 SGHRS and CDR2 YFSETQ. Losses at the gene ends were 2 bases for V and 5 bases for J; bases not matched to a gene: 8. The CDR3 is 15 amino acids. The CDR3 loop is CASSFSGTSGETQYF. CDR3 DNA sequence: TGCGCCAGCAGCTTCTCCGGGACTAGTGGGGAGACCCAGTACTTC.

The chain joins TRBV9 to TRBJ2-3; 13 bases agree with TRBD2. Germline V CDR1 and CDR2: SGDLS, YYNGEE. The CDR3 totals 17 residues. Trimming at V came to 5 bases and at J to 4 bases, leaving 10 bases not matched to a gene. This chain's CDR3 is CASSPSLLAGGPDTQYF. The CDR3 DNA reads as TGTGCCAGCAGTCCATCTCTACTAGCGGGGGGGCCAGATACGCAGTATTTT.

The J gene is TRBJ2-7, the V gene TRBV21-1; TRBD1 reflects the table's D call only, with no check against the DNA. TRBV21-1 is an annotated pseudogene. The CDR3 extends over 14 amino acids. The CDR3 DNA follows: TGTGCCAGCAGGGCCGGGACAGGGTGTCACGAGCAGTACTTC. Translation: CASRAGTGCHEQYF.

The chain joins TRBV11-3 to TRBJ2-7; 7 bases fit TRBD1. This CDR3 has 12 residues. V trimming: 6 bases; J trimming: 3 bases; junction bases outside the gene matches: 2. CDR1 SGHNT and CDR2 YENEEA come from the germline V gene. CDR3: CASRGTVYEQYF. CDR3 in DNA: TGTGCCAGCAGGGGGACAGTCTACGAGCAGTACTTC.

V gene TRBV2 combines with J gene TRBJ2-7; the D gene is possibly TRBD2 (5 bases). The CDR3 extends over 14 amino acids. Per the germline V gene, CDR1 is SNHLY and CDR2 is FYNNEI. Trimming took 7 bases from V and 1 from J, leaving 14 bases between them. CDR3 in amino acids: CASTSLVDSYEQYF. CDR3 coding DNA: TGTGCCAGCACTAGCCTTGTCGATTCCTACGAGCAGTACTTC.

About this clone itself: A junction end diverges from the germline sequence, so it may reflect a read error. The rearrangement joins TRBV6-6 to TRBJ2-7, with 12 nucleotides matching TRBD1. The CDR3 totals 13 residues. Germline CDR1 reads MNHNY; CDR2 reads SVGAGI (reference sequence). The CDR3 loop reads CATSPGTGGDQYF. The CDR3 bases are TGTGCCACCAGTCCCGGGACAGGGGGCGATCAGTACTTC.

The V gene is TRBV19, the J gene TRBJ2-7; 11 bases agree with TRBD2. The germline gives CDR1 LNHDA, CDR2 SQIVND (reference sequence). V dropped 7 bases and J dropped 3; count of bases not matched to a gene: 2. The CDR3 consists of 13 residues. The DNA of the CDR3 is TGTGCCAGTACCGGGACTAGCGGCTACGAGCAGTACTTC. Translated: CASTGTSGYEQYF.

The chain uses TRBV10-3 and TRBJ1-1; TRBD1 agrees at 7 bases. Germline V CDR1 and CDR2: ENHRY, SYGVKD. This CDR3 is 15 amino acids long. J lost 2 bases, V lost 3 bases, and 6 bases had no gene match. CDR3 DNA: TGTGCCATCAGTGAATCCAGACAGGGAAACACTGAAGCTTTCTTT. Protein product: CAISESRQGNTEAFF.

The V and J genes are TRBV7-8 and TRBJ1-5; the D gene is possibly TRBD1 (6 bases). Germline V gene data show CDR1 as SGHVS and CDR2 as FQNEAQ. The CDR3 extends over 17 amino acids. Trimming took off 5 bases at V and 0 bases at J, with 17 bases between the two ends. The CDR3 DNA reads TGTGCCAGCAGCACGCAGAATAACAGGGATAGCAATCAGCCCCAGCATTTT. Amino acids: CASSTQNNRDSNQPQHF.

The rearrangement joins TRBV12-5 to TRBJ2-7, with 9 bases lining up with TRBD1. Germline V CDR1 and CDR2: LGHNT, FRNRAP. J lost 3 bases, V lost 2 bases, and 5 bases had no gene match. CDR3 length equals 15 residues. CDR3 coding DNA: TGTGCTAGTGGTTTGTGGGGACAGGGAAGCTACGAGCAGTACTTC. Translation gives CASGLWGQGSYEQYF.

The CDR3 protein is CASSQAGGWTEAFF. The CDR3 bases are TGCGCCAGCAGCCAAGCCGGAGGGTGGACTGAAGCTTTCTTT. V usage is TRBV4-1 and J usage is TRBJ1-1; D unclear. V lost 1 base, J lost 5 bases, and 11 bases lay in between. Germline V CDR1 and CDR2: MGHRA, YSYEKL. This CDR3 contains 14 residues.

The table lists this clone with a few counts. The V call is TRBV7-2, the J call TRBJ2-1; a weak D match, TRBD1 (6 bases). Germline V gives CDR1 SGHTA, CDR2 FQGNSA. CDR3 length: 13 amino acids. Trimming took off 5 bases at V and 9 bases at J, with 14 bases between the two ends. The CDR3 region has the DNA TGTGCCAGCAGCGCCACGCGACAGGCTGAGCAGTTCTTC. This gives the protein CASSATRQAEQFF.

The V gene is TRBV4-2, the J gene TRBJ2-5; 13 bases line up with TRBD2. Losses at the gene ends were 0 bases for V and 3 bases for J; bases not matched to a gene: 1. The CDR3 sequence is 16 residues long. Germline V gene sequence: CDR1 LGHNA, CDR2 YNFKEQ. This chain's CDR3 is CASSQEGTSGEETQYF. CDR3 in DNA: TGTGCCAGCAGCCAAGAAGGGACTAGCGGGGAAGAGACCCAGTACTTC.

This chain connects TRBV18 to TRBJ2-7; TRBD1 matches 7 bases. V lost 8 bases to trimming and J lost 2 bases; unmatched junction nucleotides: 9. The germline CDR1 and CDR2 sequences are KGHSH and LQKENI. This CDR3 contains 14 residues. The CDR3 DNA sequence: TGTGCCAGCCTCCCTGCGGACAGGCCCTACGAGCAGTACTTC. Translation: CASLPADRPYEQYF.

V usage is TRBV27 and J usage is TRBJ2-7; TRBD2 agrees at 8 bases. There are 14 residues in the CDR3. CDR1 is MNHEY, CDR2 SMNVEV, per germline (reference sequence). Trimming at V came to 3 bases and at J to 3 bases, leaving 4 bases not matched to a gene. CDR3 sequence (DNA): TGTGCCAGCAGTTTCGCGGGGGGTGTCTACGAGCAGTACTTC. Its protein product is CASSFAGGVYEQYF.

This sequence joins TRBV5-1 and TRBJ2-3; D is possibly TRBD2 (5 bases). This CDR3 contains 13 residues. Trimming pared 4 bases from V and 2 bases from J, leaving 8 bases between. Germline CDR1 SGHRS, CDR2 YFSETQ. The CDR3 DNA reads TGCGCCAGCAGCAGCGGACTCACAGATACGCAGTATTTT. It translates to CASSSGLTDTQYF.

The chain has TRBV19 and TRBJ1-1; 11 bases align to TRBD1. Per germline, CDR1 LNHDA and CDR2 SQIVND (reference sequence). CDR3 length equals 15 residues. The J segment lost 4 bases and the V segment lost 6 bases, leaving 7 bases of the junction unmatched. The CDR3 region is CASSFSGTGGTEAFF. In DNA, the CDR3 is TGTGCCAGTAGCTTCTCCGGGACAGGGGGCACTGAAGCTTTCTTT.

The chain employs TRBV6-5 and TRBJ2-7; TRBD1 is a possible D gene (6 bases). Germline V CDR1 and CDR2: MNHEY, SVGAGI. The V end was cut by 7 bases, the J end by 3 bases, with 13 bases between. The CDR3 is 13 residues long. The CDR3 nucleotides are TGTGCCAGCACTCCCGGGACACTCTACGAGCAGTACTTC. Residues: CASTPGTLYEQYF.

This clone was observed a handful of times. The chain employs TRBV19 and TRBJ2-2; D is undetermined. Trimming cost V 6 bases and J 6 bases, with 5 bases left between them. Germline V gene data show CDR1 as LNHDA and CDR2 as SQIVND (reference sequence). The length of the CDR3 is 11 residues. CDR3: CASSSAGELFF. The CDR3 DNA follows: TGTGCCAGTAGCTCGGCCGGGGAGCTGTTTTTT. Together with reference TRBV19 and TRBJ2-2, the CDR3 gives the full variable domain: DGGITQSPKYLFRKEGQNVTLSCEQNLNHDAMYWYRQDPGQGLRLIYYSQIVNDFQKGDIAEGYSVSREKKESFPLTVTSAQKNPTAFYLCASSSAGELFFGEGSRLTVL.

The chain uses TRBV5-4 and TRBJ2-2, with unresolved D. V was pared by 3 bases and J by 5 bases, with 5 bases between. The CDR3 consists of 12 residues. Per the germline V gene, CDR1 is SGHNT and CDR2 is YYREEE (reference sequence). CDR3 sequence (DNA): TGTGCCAGCAGCTCCGAGACCGGGGAGCTGTTTTTT. Amino acids: CASSSETGELFF.

In this sample, this clone turned up a few times. The chain has TRBV6-4 and TRBJ2-3, with 8 bases aligning to TRBD2. This CDR3 is 14 amino acids long. V dropped 0 bases and J dropped 4; count of bases not matched to a gene: 0. The germline V gene has CDR1 MRHNA and CDR2 SNTAGT. CDR3 amino acids: CASSDSSGADTQYF. The CDR3 DNA is TGTGCCAGCAGTGACTCTAGCGGGGCAGATACGCAGTATTTT.

The V gene is TRBV2, the J gene TRBJ2-5; 12 bases are shared with TRBD1. V was pared by 8 bases and J by 1 base, with 5 bases of the junction left unmatched. CDR1 and CDR2 (germline): SNHLY, FYNNEI. CDR3 length: 15 residues. CDR3 amino acids: CASVRDRGPQETQYF. CDR3 DNA sequence: TGTGCCAGCGTCCGGGACAGGGGGCCCCAAGAGACCCAGTACTTC.

The chain recombines TRBV12-5 with TRBJ2-7, with D possibly matching TRBD2 (7 bases). Germline lookup yields CDR1 LGHNT and CDR2 FRNRAP. There are 13 residues in the CDR3. Trimming pared 0 bases from V and 6 bases from J, leaving 9 bases between. CDR3: CASGLVGGGEQYF. The CDR3 coding sequence is TGTGCTAGTGGTTTGGTAGGGGGGGGCGAGCAGTACTTC.

Of note for this clone: The sample holds other DNA sequences that translate to the same CDR3. The chain has TRBV18 and TRBJ1-4; 9 bases are shared with TRBD1. CDR3 length equals 13 residues. With V trimmed by 3 bases and J by 8 bases, 1 base remained unmatched. The germline gives CDR1 KGHSH, CDR2 LQKENI. The CDR3 here is CASSPDRGEKLFF. The CDR3, as DNA: TGTGCCAGCTCACCGGACAGGGGAGAAAAACTGTTTTTT.

V gene TRBV28 combines with J gene TRBJ1-2, with D possibly matching TRBD1 (5 bases). Trimming left V 5 bases short and J 0 bases short, with 10 bases between. The germline CDR1 and CDR2 sequences are MDHEN and SYDVKM. The CDR3 is 14 amino acids. The CDR3 protein is CASSPGGPNYGYTF. The DNA of the CDR3 is TGTGCCAGCAGTCCCGGGGGTCCTAACTATGGCTACACCTTC.

The rearrangement joins TRBV7-9 to TRBJ1-2; D is possibly TRBD1 (6 bases). Per the germline V gene, CDR1 is SEHNR and CDR2 is FQNEAQ (reference sequence). This CDR3 comprises 14 residues. Between the trimmed V and J ends, which lost 1 base and 3 bases, there was a span of 9 bases. The CDR3, as DNA: TGTGCCAGCAGCTTAGGGTCAGGGGACTATGGCTACACCTTC. The encoded protein is CASSLGSGDYGYTF.

The chain recombines TRBV7-2 with TRBJ1-3; D might be TRBD1 (6 bases). The CDR3 is made up of 16 amino acids. Deletions cut 1 base from V and 3 bases from J, with 13 bases between. Germline CDR1 and CDR2: SGHTA and FQGNSA. The DNA for the CDR3 is TGTGCCAGCAGCTTAGGAACAGGGCTAGGTGGAAACACCATATATTTT. It is translated as CASSLGTGLGGNTIYF.

J is TRBJ2-1 and V is TRBV4-1, with TRBD2 matching 12 bases. Germline V gives CDR1 MGHRA, CDR2 YSYEKL. CDR3 length equals 18 residues. Germline trimming cut 1 base from V and 5 bases from J; bases unmatched to any gene: 9. CDR3 sequence reads: CASSQVIRLAGGNNEQFF. CDR3 bases: TGCGCCAGCAGCCAAGTAATTCGGCTAGCGGGGGGGAACAATGAGCAGTTCTTC.